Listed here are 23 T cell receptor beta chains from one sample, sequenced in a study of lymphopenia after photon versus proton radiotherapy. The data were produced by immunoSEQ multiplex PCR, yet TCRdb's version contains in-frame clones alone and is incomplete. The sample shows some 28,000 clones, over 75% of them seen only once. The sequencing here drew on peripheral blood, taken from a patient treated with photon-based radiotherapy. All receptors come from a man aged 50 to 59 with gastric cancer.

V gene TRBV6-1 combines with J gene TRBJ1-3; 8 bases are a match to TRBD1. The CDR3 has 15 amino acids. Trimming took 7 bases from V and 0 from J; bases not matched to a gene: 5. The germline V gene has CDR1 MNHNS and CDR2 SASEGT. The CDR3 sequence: CASTRTGGSGNTIYF. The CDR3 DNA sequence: TGTGCCAGCACCAGAACAGGGGGCTCTGGAAACACCATATATTTT.

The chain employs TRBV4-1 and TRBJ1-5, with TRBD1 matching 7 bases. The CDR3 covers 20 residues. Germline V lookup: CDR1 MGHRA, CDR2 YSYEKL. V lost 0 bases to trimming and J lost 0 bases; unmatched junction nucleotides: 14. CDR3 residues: CASSQDLPRQGLYSNQPQHF. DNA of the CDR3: TGCGCCAGCAGCCAAGATCTGCCGAGACAGGGCCTTTATAGCAATCAGCCCCAGCATTTT.

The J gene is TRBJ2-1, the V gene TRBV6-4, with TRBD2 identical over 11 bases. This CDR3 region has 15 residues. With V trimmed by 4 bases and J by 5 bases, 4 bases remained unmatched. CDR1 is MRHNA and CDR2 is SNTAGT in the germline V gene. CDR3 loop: CASSVGTSGHNEQFF. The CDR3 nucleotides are TGTGCCAGCAGTGTCGGGACTAGCGGACACAATGAGCAGTTCTTC.

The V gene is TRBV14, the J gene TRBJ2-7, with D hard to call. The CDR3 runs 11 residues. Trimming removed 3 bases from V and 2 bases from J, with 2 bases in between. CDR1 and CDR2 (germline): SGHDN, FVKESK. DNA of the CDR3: TGTGCCAGCAGCCAGACCTACGAGCAGTACTTC. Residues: CASSQTYEQYF.

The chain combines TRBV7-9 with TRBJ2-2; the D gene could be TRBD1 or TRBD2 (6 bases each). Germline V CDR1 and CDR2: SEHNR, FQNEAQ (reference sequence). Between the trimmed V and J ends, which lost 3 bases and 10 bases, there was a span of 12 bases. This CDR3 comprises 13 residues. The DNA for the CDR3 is TGTGCCAGCAGCTTCGGGGGCATCGAGGAGCTGTTTTTT. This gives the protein CASSFGGIEELFF.

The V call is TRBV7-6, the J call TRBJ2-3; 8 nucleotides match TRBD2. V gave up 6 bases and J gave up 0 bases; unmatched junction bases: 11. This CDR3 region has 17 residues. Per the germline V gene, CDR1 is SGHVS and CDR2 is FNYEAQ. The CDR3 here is CASSSGTSVTSTDTQYF. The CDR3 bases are TGTGCCAGCAGTTCCGGGACTAGTGTCACTAGCACAGATACGCAGTATTTT.

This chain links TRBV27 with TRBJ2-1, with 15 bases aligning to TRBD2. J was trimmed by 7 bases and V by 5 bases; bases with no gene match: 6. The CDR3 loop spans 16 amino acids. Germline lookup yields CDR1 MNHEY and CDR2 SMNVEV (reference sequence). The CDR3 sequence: CASSPGLAGGRNEQFF. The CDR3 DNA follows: TGTGCCAGCAGTCCCGGACTAGCGGGGGGGCGGAATGAGCAGTTCTTC.

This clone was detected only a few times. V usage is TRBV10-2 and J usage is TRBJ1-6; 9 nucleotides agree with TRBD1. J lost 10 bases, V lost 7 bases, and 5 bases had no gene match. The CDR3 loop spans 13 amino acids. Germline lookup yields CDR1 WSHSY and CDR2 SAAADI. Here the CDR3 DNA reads TGCGCCAGCATGGGACAGGGCGGATCACCCCTCCACTTT. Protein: CASMGQGGSPLHF.

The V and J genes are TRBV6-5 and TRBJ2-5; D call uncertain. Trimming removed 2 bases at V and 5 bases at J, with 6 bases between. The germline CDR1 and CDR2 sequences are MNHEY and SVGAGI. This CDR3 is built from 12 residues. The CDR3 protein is CASSYSRETQYF. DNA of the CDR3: TGTGCCAGCAGTTACAGCAGGGAGACCCAGTACTTC.

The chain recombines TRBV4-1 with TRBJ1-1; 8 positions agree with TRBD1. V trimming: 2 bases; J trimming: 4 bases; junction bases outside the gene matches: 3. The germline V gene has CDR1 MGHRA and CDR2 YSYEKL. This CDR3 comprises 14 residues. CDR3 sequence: CASSQQGAVTEAFF. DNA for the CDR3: TGCGCCAGCAGCCAACAGGGGGCCGTCACTGAAGCTTTCTTT.

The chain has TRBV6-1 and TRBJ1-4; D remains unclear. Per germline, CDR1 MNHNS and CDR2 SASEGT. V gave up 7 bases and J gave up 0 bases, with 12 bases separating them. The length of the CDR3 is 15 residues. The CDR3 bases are TGTGCCAGCAACCGGATAGGTGCAACTAATGAAAAACTGTTTTTT. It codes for CASNRIGATNEKLFF.

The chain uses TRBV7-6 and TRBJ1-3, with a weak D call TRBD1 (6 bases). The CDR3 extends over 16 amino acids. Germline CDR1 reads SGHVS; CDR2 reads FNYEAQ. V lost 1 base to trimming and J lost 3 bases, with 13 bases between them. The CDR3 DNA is TGTGCCAGCAGCTTAGAACAGGGCCTCGGTGGAAACACCATATATTTT. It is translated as CASSLEQGLGGNTIYF.

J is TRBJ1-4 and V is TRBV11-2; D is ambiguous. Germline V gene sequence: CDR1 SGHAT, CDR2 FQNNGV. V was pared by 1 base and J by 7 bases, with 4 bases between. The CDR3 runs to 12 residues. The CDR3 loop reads CASSLVSEKLFF. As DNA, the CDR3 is TGTGCCAGCAGCTTAGTGTCTGAAAAACTGTTTTTT.

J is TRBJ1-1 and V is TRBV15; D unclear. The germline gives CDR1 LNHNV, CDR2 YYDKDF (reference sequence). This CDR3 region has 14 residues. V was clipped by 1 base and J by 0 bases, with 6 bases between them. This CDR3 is CATSRVLMNTEAFF. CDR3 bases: TGTGCCACCAGCAGAGTGCTGATGAACACTGAAGCTTTCTTT.

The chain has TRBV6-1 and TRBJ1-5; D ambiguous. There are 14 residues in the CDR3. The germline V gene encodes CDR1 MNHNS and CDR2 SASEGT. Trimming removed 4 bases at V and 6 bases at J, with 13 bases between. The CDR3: CASSGSGIFQPQHF. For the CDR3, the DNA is TGTGCCAGCAGTGGGTCGGGGATCTTTCAGCCCCAGCATTTT.

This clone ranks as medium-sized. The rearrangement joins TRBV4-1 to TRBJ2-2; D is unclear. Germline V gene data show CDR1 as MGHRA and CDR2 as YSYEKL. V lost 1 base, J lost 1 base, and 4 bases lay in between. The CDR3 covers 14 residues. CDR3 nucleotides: TGCGCCAGCAGCCAAGGAAGGAACACCGGGGAGCTGTTTTTT. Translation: CASSQGRNTGELFF.

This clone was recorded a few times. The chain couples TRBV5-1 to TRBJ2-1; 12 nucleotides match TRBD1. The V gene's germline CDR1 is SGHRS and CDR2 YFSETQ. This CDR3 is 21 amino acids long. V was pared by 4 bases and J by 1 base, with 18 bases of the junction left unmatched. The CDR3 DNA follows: TGCGCCAGCAGCCTACACCCTCTGCCGGGACAGGGGGCCTTGTCCTACAATGAGCAGTTCTTC. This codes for CASSLHPLPGQGALSYNEQFF.

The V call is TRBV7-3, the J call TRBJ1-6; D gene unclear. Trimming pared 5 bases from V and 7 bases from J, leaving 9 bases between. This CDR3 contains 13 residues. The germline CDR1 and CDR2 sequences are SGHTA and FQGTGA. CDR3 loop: CASSTSGNSPLHF. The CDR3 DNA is TGTGCCAGCAGCACGAGCGGGAATTCACCCCTCCACTTT.

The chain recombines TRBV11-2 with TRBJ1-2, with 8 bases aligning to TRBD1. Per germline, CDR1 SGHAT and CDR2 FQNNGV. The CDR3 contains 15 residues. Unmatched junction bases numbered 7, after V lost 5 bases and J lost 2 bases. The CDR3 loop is CASSRTTGENYGYTF. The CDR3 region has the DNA TGTGCCAGCAGCCGGACGACAGGGGAAAACTATGGCTACACCTTC. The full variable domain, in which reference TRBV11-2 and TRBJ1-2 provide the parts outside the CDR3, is EAGVAQSPRYKIIEKRQSVAFWCNPISGHATLYWYQQILGQGPKLLIQFQNNGVVDDSQLPKDRFSAERLKGVDSTLKIQPAKLEDSAVYLCASSRTTGENYGYTFGSGTRLTVV.

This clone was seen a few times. CDR3 bases: TGTGCCAGCAGCTGGGGACAGGGAACCGAGCAGTACGTC. Translated, it gives CASSWGQGTEQYV. The V call is TRBV5-4, the J call TRBJ2-7; the match to TRBD1 covers 9 bases. V lost 3 bases and J lost 6; bases outside the gene matches: 4. The CDR3 loop spans 13 amino acids. The germline CDR1 and CDR2 sequences are SGHNT and YYREEE (reference sequence).

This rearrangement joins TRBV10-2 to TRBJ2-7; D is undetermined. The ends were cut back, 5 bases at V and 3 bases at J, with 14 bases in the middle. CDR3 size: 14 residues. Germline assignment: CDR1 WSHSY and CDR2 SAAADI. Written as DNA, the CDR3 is TGCGCCAGCAGTCCGGACCGAAAGGGCTACGAGCAGTACGTC. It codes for CASSPDRKGYEQYV.

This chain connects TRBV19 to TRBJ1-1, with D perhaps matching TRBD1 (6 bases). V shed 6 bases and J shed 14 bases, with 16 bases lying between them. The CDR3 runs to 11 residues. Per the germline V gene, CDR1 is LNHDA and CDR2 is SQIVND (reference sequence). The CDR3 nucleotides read TGTGCCAGTAGGGTATACAGGGCGCTCTTCTTT. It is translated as CASRVYRALFF. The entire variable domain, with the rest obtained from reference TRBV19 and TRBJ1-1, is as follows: DGGITQSPKYLFRKEGQNVTLSCEQNLNHDAMYWYRQDPGQGLRLIYYSQIVNDFQKGDIAEGYSVSREKKESFPLTVTSAQKNPTAFYLCASRVYRALFFGQGTRLTVV.

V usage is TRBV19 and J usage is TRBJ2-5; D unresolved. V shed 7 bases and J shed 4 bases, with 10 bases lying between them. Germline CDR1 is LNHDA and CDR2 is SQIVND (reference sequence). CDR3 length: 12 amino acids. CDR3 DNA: TGTGCCAGTATGGGGTCTACAGAGACCCAGTACTTC. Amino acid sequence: CASMGSTETQYF.